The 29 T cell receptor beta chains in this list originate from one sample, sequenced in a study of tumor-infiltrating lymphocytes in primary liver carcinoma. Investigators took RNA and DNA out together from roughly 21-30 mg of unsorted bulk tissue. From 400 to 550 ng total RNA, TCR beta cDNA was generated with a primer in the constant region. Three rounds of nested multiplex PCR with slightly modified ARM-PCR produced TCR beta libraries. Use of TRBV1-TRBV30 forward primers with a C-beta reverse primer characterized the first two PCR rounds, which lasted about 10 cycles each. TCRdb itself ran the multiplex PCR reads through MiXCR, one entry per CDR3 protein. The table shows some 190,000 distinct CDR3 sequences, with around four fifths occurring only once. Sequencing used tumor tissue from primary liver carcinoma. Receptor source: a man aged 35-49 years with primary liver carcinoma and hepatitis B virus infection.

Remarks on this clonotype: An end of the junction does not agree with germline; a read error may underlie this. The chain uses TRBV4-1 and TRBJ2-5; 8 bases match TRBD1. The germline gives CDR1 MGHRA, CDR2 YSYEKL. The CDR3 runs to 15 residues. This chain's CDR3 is CASNPEDREYETQHF. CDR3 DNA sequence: TGCGCCAGCAACCCTGAGGACAGGGAGTATGAGACCCAGCACTTC.

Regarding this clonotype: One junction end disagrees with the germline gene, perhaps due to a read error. The DNA for the CDR3 is TGCATCGTTGAGTCGCAGGGGAACGGGGAGCAGTACTTC. Translated, it gives CIVESQGNGEQYF. V and J are TRBV29-1 and TRBJ2-7; TRBD1 might be the D (6 bases). The CDR3 length is 13 residues. CDR1 SQVTM and CDR2 ANQGSEA come from the germline V gene.

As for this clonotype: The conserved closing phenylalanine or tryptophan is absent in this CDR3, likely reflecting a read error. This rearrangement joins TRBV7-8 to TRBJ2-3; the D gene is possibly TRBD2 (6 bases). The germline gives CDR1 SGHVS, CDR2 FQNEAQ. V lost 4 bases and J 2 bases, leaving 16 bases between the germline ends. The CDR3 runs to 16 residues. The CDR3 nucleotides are TGTGCCAGCAGCTACGGAGTAGCGGACGACACAGATACGCAGTATTTG. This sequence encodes CASSYGVADDTDTQYL.

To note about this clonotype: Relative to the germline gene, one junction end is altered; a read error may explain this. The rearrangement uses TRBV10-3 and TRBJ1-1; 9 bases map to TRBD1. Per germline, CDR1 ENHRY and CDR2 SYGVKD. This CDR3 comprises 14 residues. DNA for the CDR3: TGTGCCATCACTGCTCCGGACAGGGGTACTGAAGCTCTCTTT. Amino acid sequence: CAITAPDRGTEALF.

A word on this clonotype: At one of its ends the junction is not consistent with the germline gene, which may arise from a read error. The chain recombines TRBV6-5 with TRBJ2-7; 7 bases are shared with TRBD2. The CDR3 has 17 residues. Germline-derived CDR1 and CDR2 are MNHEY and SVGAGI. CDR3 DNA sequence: TGTGCCAGCAGTTACTCGGGAGAGGAAGGGAGGGGCTACGAGCTGTACTTC. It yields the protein CASSYSGEEGRGYELYF.

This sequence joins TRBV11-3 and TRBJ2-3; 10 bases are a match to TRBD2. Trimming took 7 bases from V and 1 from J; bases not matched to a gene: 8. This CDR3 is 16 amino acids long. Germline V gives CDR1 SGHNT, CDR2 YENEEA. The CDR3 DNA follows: TGTGCCAGCACAATCCGACTAGCGGGCGGCACAGATACGCAGTATTTT. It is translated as CASTIRLAGGTDTQYF. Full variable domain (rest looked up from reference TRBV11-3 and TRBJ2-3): EAGVVQSPRYKIIEKKQPVAFWCNPISGHNTLYWYLQNLGQGPELLIRYENEEAVDDSQLPKDRFSAERLKGVDSTLKIQPAELGDSAVYLCASTIRLAGGTDTQYFGPGTRLTVL.

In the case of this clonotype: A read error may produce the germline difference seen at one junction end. The CDR3 DNA sequence: TGTGCTAGCAGTCCACTTGGGCAGCCCCAGGATTTT. This codes for CASSPLGQPQDF. The chain recombines TRBV12-3 or TRBV12-4 with TRBJ1-5; D is undetermined. The CDR3 runs 12 residues.

The CDR3 is CASSFPRGLEHNEQFF. In nucleotides, the CDR3 is TGTGCCAGCAGTTTCCCCCGAGGGTTAGAGCACAATGAGCAGTTCTTC. The V gene is TRBV6-2 or TRBV6-3, the J gene TRBJ2-1; the D gene is possibly TRBD2 (5 bases). V dropped 4 bases and J dropped 5 bases, with 18 bases sitting between them. Per the germline V gene, CDR1 is MNHEY and CDR2 is SVGEGT. CDR3 length equals 16 residues.

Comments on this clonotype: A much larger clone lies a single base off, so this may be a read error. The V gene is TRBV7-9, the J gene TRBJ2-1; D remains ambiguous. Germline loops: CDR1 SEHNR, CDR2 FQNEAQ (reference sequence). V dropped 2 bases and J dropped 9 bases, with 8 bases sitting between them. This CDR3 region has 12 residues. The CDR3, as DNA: TGTGCCAGCAGCTTAAGAGGCGGTGAGCAGTTCTTC. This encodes CASSLRGGEQFF.

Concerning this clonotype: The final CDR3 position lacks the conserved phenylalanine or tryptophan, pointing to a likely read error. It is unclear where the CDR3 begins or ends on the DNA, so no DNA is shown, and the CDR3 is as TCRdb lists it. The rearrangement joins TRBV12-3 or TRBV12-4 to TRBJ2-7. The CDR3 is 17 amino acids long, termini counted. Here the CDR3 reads CASSLRLAETHSYEHYL.

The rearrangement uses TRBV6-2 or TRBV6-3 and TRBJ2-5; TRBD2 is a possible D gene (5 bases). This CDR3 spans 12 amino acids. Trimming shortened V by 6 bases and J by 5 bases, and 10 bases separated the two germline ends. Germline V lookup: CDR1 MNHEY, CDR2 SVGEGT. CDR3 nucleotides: TGTGCCAGCAGATCGGGATTGGAGACCCAGTACTTC. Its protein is CASRSGLETQYF.

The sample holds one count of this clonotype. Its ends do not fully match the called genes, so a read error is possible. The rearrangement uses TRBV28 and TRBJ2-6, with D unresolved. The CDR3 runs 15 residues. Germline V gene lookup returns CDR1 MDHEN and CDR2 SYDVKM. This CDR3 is CASSLRLSEANVLSF. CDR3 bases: TGTGCCAGCAGTTTAAGGCTCTCTGAGGCCAACGTCCTGAGTTTC.

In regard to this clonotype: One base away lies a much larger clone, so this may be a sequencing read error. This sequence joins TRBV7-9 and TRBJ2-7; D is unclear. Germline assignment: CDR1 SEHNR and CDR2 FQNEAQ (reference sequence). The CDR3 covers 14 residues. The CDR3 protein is CPSSAVPSSYEQYF. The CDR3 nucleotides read TGTCCCAGCAGCGCCGTGCCGAGCTCCTACGAGCAGTACTTC.

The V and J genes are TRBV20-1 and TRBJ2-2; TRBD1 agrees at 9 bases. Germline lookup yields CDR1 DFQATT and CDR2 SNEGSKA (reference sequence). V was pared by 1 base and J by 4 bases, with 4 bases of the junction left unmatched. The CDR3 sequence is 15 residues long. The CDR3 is CSARGDRVITGELFF. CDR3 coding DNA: TGCAGTGCTAGAGGGGACAGGGTTATCACCGGGGAGCTGTTTTTT.

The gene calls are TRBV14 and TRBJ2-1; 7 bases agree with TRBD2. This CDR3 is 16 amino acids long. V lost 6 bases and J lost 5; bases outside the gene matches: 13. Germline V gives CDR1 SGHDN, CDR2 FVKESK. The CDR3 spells CASSTAAGWANNEQFF. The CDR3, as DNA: TGTGCCAGCAGTACCGCAGCGGGATGGGCAAACAATGAGCAGTTCTTC.

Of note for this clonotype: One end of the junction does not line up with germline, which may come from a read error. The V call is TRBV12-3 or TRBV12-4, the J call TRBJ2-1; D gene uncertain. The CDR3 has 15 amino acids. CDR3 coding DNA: TGTGCCAGCAGTCATAGCTGGAGATACTACAATGAACAGTTCTTC. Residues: CASSHSWRYYNEQFF.

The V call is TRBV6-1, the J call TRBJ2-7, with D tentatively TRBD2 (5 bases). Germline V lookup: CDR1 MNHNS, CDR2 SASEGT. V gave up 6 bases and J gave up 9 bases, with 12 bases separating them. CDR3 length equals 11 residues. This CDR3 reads CASSGLYVQYF. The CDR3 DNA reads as TGTGCCAGCAGCGGACTCTATGTGCAGTACTTC.

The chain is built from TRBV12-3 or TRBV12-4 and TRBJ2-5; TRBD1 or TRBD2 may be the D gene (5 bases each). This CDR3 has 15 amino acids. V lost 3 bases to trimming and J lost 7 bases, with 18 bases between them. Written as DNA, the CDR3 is TGTGCCAGCAGTTTTTGTCCGGGGCTAAAAGGGACCCAGTACTTC. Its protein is CASSFCPGLKGTQYF.

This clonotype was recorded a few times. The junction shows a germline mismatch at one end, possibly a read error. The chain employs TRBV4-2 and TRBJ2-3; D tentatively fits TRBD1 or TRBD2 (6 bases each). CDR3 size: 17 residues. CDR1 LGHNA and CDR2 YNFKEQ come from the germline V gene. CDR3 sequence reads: CASSQEWGAASTVTQYF. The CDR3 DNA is TGTGCCAGCAGCCAAGAATGGGGGGCAGCTAGCACAGTTACGCAATATTTT.

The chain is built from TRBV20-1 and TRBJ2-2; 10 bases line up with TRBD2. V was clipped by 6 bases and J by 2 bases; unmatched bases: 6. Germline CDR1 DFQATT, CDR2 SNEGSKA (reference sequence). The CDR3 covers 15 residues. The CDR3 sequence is CSAQLAGPNTGELFF. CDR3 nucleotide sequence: TGCAGTGCCCAACTAGCGGGACCAAACACCGGGGAGCTGTTTTTT.

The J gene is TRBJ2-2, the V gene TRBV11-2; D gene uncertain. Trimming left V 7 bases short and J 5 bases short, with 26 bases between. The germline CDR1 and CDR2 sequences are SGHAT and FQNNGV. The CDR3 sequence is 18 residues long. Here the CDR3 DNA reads TGTGCCAGCATGATCACCGCTACATGGAAGGTGGGGACCGGGGAGCTGTTTTTT. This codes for CASMITATWKVGTGELFF. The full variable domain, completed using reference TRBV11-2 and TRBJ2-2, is EAGVAQSPRYKIIEKRQSVAFWCNPISGHATLYWYQQILGQGPKLLIQFQNNGVVDDSQLPKDRFSAERLKGVDSTLKIQPAKLEDSAVYLCASMITATWKVGTGELFFGEGSRLTVL.

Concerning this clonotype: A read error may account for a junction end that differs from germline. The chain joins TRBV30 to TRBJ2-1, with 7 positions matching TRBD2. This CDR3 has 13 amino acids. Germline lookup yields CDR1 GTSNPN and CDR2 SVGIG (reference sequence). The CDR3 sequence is CAWDAGDYNEEFF. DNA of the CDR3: TGTGCCTGGGACGCTGGGGACTACAATGAGGAGTTCTTC.

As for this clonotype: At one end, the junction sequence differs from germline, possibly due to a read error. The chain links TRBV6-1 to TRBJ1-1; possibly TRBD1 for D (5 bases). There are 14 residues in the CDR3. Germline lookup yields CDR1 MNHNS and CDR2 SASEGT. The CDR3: CVSLERGSGIEAFF. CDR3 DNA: TGTGTCAGCCTAGAAAGGGGATCCGGCATTGAAGCCTTCTTT.

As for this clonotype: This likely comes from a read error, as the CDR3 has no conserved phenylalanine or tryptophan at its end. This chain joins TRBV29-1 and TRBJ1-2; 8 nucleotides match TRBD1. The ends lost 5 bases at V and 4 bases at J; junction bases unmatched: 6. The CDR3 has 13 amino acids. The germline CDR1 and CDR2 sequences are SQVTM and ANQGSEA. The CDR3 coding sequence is TGCAGCGTTCAATCAGGGGGCGCCTATGGCTACACCCTC. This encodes CSVQSGGAYGYTL.

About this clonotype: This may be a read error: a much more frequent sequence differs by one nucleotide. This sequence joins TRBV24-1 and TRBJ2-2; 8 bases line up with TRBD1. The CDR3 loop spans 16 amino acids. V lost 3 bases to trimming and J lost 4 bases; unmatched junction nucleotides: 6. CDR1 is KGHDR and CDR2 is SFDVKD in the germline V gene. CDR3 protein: CATSDPSGQGTGELFF. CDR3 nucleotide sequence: TGTGCCACCAGTGATCCCAGCGGACAGGGCACCGGGGAGCTGTTTTTT.

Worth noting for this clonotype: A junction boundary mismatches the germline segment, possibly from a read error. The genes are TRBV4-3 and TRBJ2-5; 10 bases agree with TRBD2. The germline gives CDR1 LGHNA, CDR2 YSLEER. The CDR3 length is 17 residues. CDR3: CASSQADSGRTGETQYF. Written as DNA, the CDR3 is TGCGCTAGCAGCCAAGCGGATAGCGGGAGGACTGGTGAGACCCAATACTTC.

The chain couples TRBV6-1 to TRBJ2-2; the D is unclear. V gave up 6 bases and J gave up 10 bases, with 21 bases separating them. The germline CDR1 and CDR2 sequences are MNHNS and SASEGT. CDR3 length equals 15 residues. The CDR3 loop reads CASSTATRNTVELFF. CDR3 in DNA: TGTGCCAGCAGCACAGCGACAAGGAACACTGTGGAGCTGTTTTTT.

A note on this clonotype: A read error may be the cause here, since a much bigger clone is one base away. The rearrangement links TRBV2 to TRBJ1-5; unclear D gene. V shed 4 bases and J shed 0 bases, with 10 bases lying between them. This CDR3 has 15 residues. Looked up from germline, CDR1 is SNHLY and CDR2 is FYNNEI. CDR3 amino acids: CASSAQDHSNQPQHF. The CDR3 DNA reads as TGTGCCAGCAGTGCCCAGGACCATAGCAATCAGCCCCAGCATTTT.

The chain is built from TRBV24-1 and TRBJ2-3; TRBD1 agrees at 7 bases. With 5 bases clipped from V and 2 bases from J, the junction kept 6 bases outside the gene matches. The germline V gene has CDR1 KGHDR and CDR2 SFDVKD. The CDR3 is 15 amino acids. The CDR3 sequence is CATSVQQGITDTQYF. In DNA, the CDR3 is TGTGCCACCAGTGTACAACAGGGGATCACAGATACGCAGTATTTT.